One sample yielded the 9 T cell receptor beta chains listed below, sequenced in a study of regulatory T cells in long-lasting Graves disease. Investigators prepared the TCR beta libraries by applying iRepertoire HTBI primers and Arm-PCR of CDR3 regions. TCRdb recomputed calls from the multiplex PCR reads with MiXCR, one row per CDR3 protein. Of around 500,000 distinct CDR3 sequences in the sample, approximately 12% were seen once. The time point is: newly diagnosed GD, antithyroid drugs for less than 3 months. From PBMCs, RNA was extracted and then used to make the TCR library. The same specimen was also included in a second study, on T cells in Graves' hyperthyroidism and ophthalmopathy.

The sequencing used peripheral blood mononuclear cells (PBMCs), collected at new diagnosis, from a patient treated with antithyroid drugs. These receptor sequences come from a woman aged 30 to 39 with Graves disease.

This clonotype was recorded at least ten times. The V gene is TRBV3-1, the J gene TRBJ2-7; TRBD2 matches at 12 bases. CDR3 size: 19 residues. The J segment lost 0 bases and the V segment lost 5 bases, leaving 14 bases of the junction unmatched. The germline V gene has CDR1 LGHDT and CDR2 YNNKEL (reference sequence). The CDR3, as DNA: TGTGCCAGCAGCGCCACATGGGGACTAGCGGGCGCAGGCTCCTACGAGCAGTACTTC. Amino acid sequence: CASSATWGLAGAGSYEQYF.

Ten or more counts support this clonotype. As DNA, the CDR3 is TGTGCCACCAGCAGATCAAGCAGGACAGGGGGCAATCAGCCCCAGCATTTT. As protein: CATSRSSRTGGNQPQHF. V gene TRBV15 combines with J gene TRBJ1-5; 9 positions match TRBD1. Germline CDR1 reads LNHNV; CDR2 reads YYDKDF (reference sequence). CDR3 length: 17 amino acids. V lost 2 bases to trimming and J lost 2 bases; unmatched junction nucleotides: 7.

Only a few counts were recorded for this clonotype. The gene calls are TRBV30 and TRBJ2-6, with a possible D match to TRBD1 (6 bases). V was cut by 4 bases and J by 0 bases, with 13 bases left in between. Germline-derived CDR1 and CDR2 are GTSNPN and SVGIG (reference sequence). The CDR3 runs 16 residues. CDR3: CAWTSGTSSGANVLTF. The CDR3 DNA follows: TGTGCCTGGACTTCCGGGACAAGCTCTGGGGCCAACGTCCTGACTTTC.

This clonotype has a count of ten or more. The chain carries TRBV6-2 or TRBV6-3 and TRBJ2-6; possible D gene TRBD2, 5 bases. The CDR3 is 15 amino acids. V lost 10 bases to trimming and J lost 3 bases, with 16 bases between them. Germline-derived CDR1 and CDR2 are MNHEY and SVGEGT. CDR3 amino acids: CATRGPDHGANVLTF. CDR3 DNA: TGTGCCACCCGAGGGCCAGACCATGGGGCCAACGTCCTGACTTTC.

This clonotype showed up many times. The CDR3 DNA follows: TGTGCCAGCAGCCTCGGGACTAGCGGGAGTGGAGCCACAGATACGCAGTATTTT. It is translated as CASSLGTSGSGATDTQYF. The gene calls are TRBV11-3 and TRBJ2-3; TRBD2 matches at 14 bases. With 5 bases clipped from V and 2 bases from J, the junction kept 9 bases outside the gene matches. CDR1 is SGHNT and CDR2 is YENEEA in the germline V gene. The length of the CDR3 is 18 residues.

Regarding this clonotype: With a much larger clone just one base away, this may be a read error. The V and J genes are TRBV7-2 and TRBJ2-5; 7 bases line up with TRBD1. There are 14 residues in the CDR3. From germline, CDR1 is SGHTA and CDR2 FQGNSA. Here the CDR3 DNA reads TGTGCCAGCAGCTTCAACAGGGGCCAAGAGACCCGGTACTTC. The encoded protein is CASSFNRGQETRYF. The variable domain in full, completed from reference TRBV7-2 and TRBJ2-5, reads GAGVSQSPSNKVTEKGKDVELRCDPISGHTALYWYRQSLGQGLEFLIYFQGNSAPDKSGLPSDRFSAERTGGSVSTLTIQRTQQEDSAVYLCASSFNRGQETRYFGPGTRLLVL.

In its sample, this clonotype was seen a few times. The chain has TRBV5-1 and TRBJ2-6; D gene ambiguous. The CDR3 is 18 amino acids. The V end was cut by 4 bases, the J end by 1 base, with 18 bases between. Germline V gene data show CDR1 as SGHRS and CDR2 as YFSETQ. The DNA of the CDR3 is TGCGCCAGCAGCCCTCGGACCCAAACTTTATCTGGGGCCAACGTCCTGACTTTC. Amino acid sequence: CASSPRTQTLSGANVLTF.

This clonotype has a count of ten or more. The rearrangement links TRBV6-2 or TRBV6-3 to TRBJ2-2; D not certain. The CDR3 has 14 residues. CDR1 and CDR2 (germline): MNHEY, SVGEGT. V was trimmed by 1 base and J by 3 bases, leaving 6 bases between them. This CDR3 is CASSYYSYTGELFF. CDR3 nucleotides: TGTGCCAGCAGTTACTACAGCTACACCGGGGAGCTGTTTTTT.

This clonotype was observed many times. The chain links TRBV29-1 to TRBJ2-7; TRBD1 matches at 8 bases. The V and J ends lost 7 bases and 1 base, in that order; junction bases with no gene match: 3. Germline assignment: CDR1 SQVTM and CDR2 ANQGSEA. This CDR3 comprises 12 residues. The CDR3 protein is CSAGTGSYEQYF. CDR3 DNA sequence: TGCAGCGCCGGGACAGGTTCCTACGAGCAGTACTTC.